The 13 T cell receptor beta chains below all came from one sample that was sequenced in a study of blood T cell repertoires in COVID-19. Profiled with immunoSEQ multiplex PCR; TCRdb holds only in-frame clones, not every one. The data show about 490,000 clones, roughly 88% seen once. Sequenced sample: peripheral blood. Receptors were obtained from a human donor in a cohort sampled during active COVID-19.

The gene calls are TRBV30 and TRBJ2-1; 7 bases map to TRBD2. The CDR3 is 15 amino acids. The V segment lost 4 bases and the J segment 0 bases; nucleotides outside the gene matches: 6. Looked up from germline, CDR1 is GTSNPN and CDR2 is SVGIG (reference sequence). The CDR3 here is CAWTMGGSSYNEQFF. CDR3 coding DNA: TGTGCCTGGACCATGGGGGGGAGCTCCTACAATGAGCAGTTCTTC.

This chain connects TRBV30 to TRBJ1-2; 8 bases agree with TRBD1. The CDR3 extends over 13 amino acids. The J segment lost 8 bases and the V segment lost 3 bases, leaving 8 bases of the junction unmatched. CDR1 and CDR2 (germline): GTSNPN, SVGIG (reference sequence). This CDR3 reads CAWSPGGRIGYTF. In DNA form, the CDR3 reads TGTGCCTGGAGCCCAGGGGGCAGAATCGGCTACACCTTC.

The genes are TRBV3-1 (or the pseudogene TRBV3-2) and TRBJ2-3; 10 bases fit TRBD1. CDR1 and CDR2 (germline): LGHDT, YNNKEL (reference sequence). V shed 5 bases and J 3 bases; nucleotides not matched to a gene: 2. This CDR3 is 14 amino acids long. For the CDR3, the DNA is TGTGCCAGCAGCAGGGACAGGGGAACAGATACGCAGTATTTT. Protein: CASSRDRGTDTQYF.

CDR3 DNA sequence: TGTGCCAGCAGCTTAGGGCGGGAGGGCACAGATACGCAGTATTTT. Amino acid sequence: CASSLGREGTDTQYF. V usage is TRBV11-3 and J usage is TRBJ2-3, with 8 bases that match TRBD2. V lost 1 base and J lost 1; bases outside the gene matches: 1. The CDR3 is 15 amino acids. CDR1 and CDR2 from the germline V gene are SGHNT and YENEEA.

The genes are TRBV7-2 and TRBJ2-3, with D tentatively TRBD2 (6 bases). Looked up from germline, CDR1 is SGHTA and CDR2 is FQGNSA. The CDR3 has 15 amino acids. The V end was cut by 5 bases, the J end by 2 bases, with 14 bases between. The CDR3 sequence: CASSQTRGSTDTQYF. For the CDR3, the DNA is TGTGCCAGCAGCCAGACGCGGGGATCCACAGATACGCAGTATTTT.

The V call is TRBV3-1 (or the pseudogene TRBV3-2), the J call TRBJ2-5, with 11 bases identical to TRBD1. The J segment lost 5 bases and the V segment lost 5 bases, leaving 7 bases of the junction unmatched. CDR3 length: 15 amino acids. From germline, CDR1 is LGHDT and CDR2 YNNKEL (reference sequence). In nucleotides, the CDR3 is TGTGCCAGCAGCTTAGGACAGGGGGCGTGGGAGACCCAGTACTTC. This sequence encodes CASSLGQGAWETQYF.

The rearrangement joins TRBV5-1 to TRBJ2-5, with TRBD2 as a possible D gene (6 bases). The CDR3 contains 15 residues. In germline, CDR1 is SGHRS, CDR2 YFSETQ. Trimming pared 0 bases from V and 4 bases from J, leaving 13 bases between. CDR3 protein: CASSLVPGARETQYF. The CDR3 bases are TGCGCCAGCAGCTTGGTACCGGGAGCAAGAGAGACCCAGTACTTC.

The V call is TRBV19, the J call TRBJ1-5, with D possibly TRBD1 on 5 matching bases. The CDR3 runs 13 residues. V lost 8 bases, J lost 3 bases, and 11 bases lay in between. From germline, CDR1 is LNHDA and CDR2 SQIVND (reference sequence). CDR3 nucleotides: TGTGCCAGTCACCAGGGCTTCAATCAGCCCCAGCATTTT. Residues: CASHQGFNQPQHF.

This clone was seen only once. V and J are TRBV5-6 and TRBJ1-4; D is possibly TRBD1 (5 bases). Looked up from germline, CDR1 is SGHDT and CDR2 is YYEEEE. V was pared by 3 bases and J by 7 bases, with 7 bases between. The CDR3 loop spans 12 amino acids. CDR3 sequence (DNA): TGTGCCAGCAGCTATGACAGTGAAAAACTGTTTTTT. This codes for CASSYDSEKLFF.

The CDR3 reads CASSPYVQRSYNEQFF. CDR3 sequence (DNA): TGCGCCAGCAGCCCCTACGTCCAGCGGTCCTACAATGAGCAGTTCTTC. The chain carries TRBV5-1 and TRBJ2-1; TRBD2 might be the D (5 bases). This CDR3 region has 16 residues. With 4 bases removed from V and 1 base from J, the gap between germline ends came to 15 bases. CDR1 is SGHRS, CDR2 YFSETQ, per germline.

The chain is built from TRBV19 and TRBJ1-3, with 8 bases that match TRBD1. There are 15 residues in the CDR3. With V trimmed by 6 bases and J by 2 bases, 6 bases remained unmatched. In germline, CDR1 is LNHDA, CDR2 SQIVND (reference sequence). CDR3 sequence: CASSQQGGPGNTIYF. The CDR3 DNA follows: TGTGCCAGTAGCCAACAGGGGGGGCCTGGAAACACCATATATTTT.

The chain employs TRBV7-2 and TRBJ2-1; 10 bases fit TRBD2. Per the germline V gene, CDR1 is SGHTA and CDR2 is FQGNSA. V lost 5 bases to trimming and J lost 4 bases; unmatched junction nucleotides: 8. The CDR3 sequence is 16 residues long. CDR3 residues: CASSPSGTSAYNEQFF. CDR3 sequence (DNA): TGTGCCAGCAGCCCCTCTGGGACTAGCGCGTACAATGAGCAGTTCTTC.

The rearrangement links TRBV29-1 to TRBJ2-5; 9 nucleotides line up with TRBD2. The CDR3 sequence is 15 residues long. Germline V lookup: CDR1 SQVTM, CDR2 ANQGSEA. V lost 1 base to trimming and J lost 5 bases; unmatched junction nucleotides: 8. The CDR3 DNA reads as TGCAGCGTTGAAGTCGGTAGCGGGAGTTGGGAGACCCAGTACTTC. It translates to CSVEVGSGSWETQYF.